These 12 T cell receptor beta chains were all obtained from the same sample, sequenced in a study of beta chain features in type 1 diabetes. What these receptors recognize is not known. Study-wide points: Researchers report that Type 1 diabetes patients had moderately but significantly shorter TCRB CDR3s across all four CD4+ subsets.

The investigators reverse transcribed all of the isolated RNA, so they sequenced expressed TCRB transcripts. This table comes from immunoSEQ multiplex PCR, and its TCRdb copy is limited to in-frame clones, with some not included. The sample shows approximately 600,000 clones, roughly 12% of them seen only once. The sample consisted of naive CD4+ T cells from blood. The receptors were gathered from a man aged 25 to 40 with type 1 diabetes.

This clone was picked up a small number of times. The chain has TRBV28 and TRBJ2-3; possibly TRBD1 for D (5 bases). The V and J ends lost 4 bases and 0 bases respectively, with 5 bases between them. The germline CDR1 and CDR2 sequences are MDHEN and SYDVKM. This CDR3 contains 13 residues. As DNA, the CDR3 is TGTGCCAGCAGTTCAGGGAGCACAGATACGCAGTATTTT. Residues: CASSSGSTDTQYF.

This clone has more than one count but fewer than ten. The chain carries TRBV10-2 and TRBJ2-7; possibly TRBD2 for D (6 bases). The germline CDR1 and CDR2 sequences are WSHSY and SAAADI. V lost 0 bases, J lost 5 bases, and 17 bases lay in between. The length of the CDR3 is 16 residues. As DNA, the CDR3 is TGCGCCAGCAGTGAGTCCGGTAGCGGCCGGCGCGACGAGCAGTACTTC. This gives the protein CASSESGSGRRDEQYF.

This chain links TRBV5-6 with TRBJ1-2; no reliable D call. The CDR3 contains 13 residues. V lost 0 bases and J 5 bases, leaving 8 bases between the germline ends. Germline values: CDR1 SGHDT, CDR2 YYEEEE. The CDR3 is CASSLGLPYGYTF. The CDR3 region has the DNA TGTGCCAGCAGCTTGGGACTTCCTTATGGCTACACCTTC.

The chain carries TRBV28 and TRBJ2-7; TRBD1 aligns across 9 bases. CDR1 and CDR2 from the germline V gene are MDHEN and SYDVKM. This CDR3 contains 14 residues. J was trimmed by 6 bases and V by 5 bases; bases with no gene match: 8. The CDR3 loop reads CASSGTGGPLEQYF. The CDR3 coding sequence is TGTGCCAGCAGTGGTACAGGGGGCCCACTCGAGCAGTACTTC.

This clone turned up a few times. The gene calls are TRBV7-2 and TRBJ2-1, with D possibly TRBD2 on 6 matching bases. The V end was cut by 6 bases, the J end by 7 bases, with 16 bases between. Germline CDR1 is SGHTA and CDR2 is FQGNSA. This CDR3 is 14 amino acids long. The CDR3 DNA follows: TGTGCCAGCAGTTCGGGACTTCCCGGGAATGAGCAGTTCTTC. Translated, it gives CASSSGLPGNEQFF.

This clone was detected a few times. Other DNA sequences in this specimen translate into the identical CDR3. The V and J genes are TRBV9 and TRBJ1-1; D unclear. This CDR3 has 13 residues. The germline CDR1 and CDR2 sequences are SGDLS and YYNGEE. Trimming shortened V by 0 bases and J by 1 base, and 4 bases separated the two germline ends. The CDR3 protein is CASSVDGNTEAFF. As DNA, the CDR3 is TGTGCCAGCAGCGTAGACGGGAACACTGAAGCTTTCTTT.

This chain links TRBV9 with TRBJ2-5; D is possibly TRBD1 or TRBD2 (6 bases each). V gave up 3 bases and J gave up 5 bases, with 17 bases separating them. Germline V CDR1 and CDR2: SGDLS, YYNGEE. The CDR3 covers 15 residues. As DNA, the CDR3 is TGTGCCAGCAGCGATCTAGCTAGGGGGGACGAGACCCAGTACTTC. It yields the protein CASSDLARGDETQYF.

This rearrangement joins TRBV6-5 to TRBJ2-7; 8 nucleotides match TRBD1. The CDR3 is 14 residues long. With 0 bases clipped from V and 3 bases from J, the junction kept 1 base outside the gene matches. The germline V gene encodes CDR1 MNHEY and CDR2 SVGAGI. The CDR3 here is CASSYSQGVYEQYF. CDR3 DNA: TGTGCCAGCAGTTACTCACAGGGGGTCTACGAGCAGTACTTC.

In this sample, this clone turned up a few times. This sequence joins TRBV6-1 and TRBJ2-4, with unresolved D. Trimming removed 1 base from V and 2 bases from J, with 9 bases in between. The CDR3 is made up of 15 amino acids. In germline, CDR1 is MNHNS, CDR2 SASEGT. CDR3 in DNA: TGTGCCAGCAGTGAAGGCCCTCAGCCCAAAAACATTCAGTACTTC. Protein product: CASSEGPQPKNIQYF.

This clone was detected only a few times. Written as DNA, the CDR3 is TGTGCCAGCAGTGACACGCTATATCGACAGGGACCAGCCAAAAACATTCAGTACTTC. It is translated as CASSDTLYRQGPAKNIQYF. The chain has TRBV6-1 and TRBJ2-4, with 7 bases fitting TRBD1. Germline V gene data show CDR1 as MNHNS and CDR2 as SASEGT. The CDR3 runs to 19 residues. V shed 3 bases and J 0 bases; nucleotides not matched to a gene: 14.

The CDR3 region has the DNA TGTGCCAGCAGCTTAGGGCGCGCCAGCTCCTACAATGAGCAGTTCTTC. Amino acids: CASSLGRASSYNEQFF. The rearrangement links TRBV7-2 to TRBJ2-1, with D uncertain. The CDR3 spans 16 residues. The germline CDR1 and CDR2 sequences are SGHTA and FQGNSA. Trimming cost V 1 base and J 0 bases, with 10 bases left between them.

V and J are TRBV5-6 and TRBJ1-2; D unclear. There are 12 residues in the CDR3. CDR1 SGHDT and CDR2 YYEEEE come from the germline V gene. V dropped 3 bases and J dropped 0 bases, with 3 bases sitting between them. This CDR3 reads CASSSSNYGYTF. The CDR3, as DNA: TGTGCCAGCAGCTCCTCTAACTATGGCTACACCTTC.